This T cell receptor (beta chain) appears in the sequencing data of a study of shared clonotypes between healthy human individuals. Study findings and constraints: Donor scarcity curtailed the genetic and exposure-history diversity represented herein.

CDR1 is MNHNS, CDR2 SASEGT, per germline. The CDR3 contains 15 residues. V was pared by 4 bases and J by 5 bases, with 18 bases between. The naive CD8 population came from CD45RO-negative cells selected for CCR7, without terminally differentiated effector memory CD45RA+ cells. Produced via immunoSEQ multiplex PCR; TCRdb's table is partial and in-frame only. The profile shows roughly 590,000 clones, just under 97% of them singletons. About this clone itself: Its antigen is undetermined.

The sequence came from a woman aged 25-40 years in good health. The V and J genes are TRBV6-1 and TRBJ2-7; perhaps TRBD2 as D (5 bases). The material sequenced was naive CD8+ T cells sorted from blood. The CDR3 bases are TGTGCCAGCAGTGTCCACCGCCGGGAAGGCGACGAGCAGTACTTC. Translated, it gives CASSVHRREGDEQYF.